This T cell receptor beta chain was identified during a study of blood T cells in healthy people across ages. Study results and caveats: It was found that TCR beta diversity correlated strongly with the percentage of naive T cells.

Every donor gave approximately 10 milliliters of peripheral blood. For the second PCR, which ran for roughly 6 to 11 cycles, a sample-barcoded 5' primer and a J-beta primer mix were used. Each cDNA molecule was tagged by a template-switch adaptor that had 12 random nucleotides. TCRdb re-derived calls from the 5' RACE reads in MiXCR, one entry per CDR3 protein. The repertoire consists of 1.5 million to 1.9 million distinct CDR3 sequences, with approximately 43% occurring once and the leading ten covering roughly 3.7%. The CDR3 sequence is 16 residues long. Germline loops: CDR1 SGHRS, CDR2 YFSETQ. Losses at the gene ends were 3 bases for V and 0 bases for J; bases not matched to a gene: 6. Worth noting for this clonotype: Its target is unknown.

This chain joins TRBV5-1 and TRBJ2-1; 7 positions match TRBD1. Material: blood. The sequence was collected from a woman between 18 and 30 years old in good health. CDR3 protein: CASSYWGQNSYNEQFF. For the CDR3, the DNA is TGCGCCAGCAGCTACTGGGGACAGAACTCCTACAATGAGCAGTTCTTC.